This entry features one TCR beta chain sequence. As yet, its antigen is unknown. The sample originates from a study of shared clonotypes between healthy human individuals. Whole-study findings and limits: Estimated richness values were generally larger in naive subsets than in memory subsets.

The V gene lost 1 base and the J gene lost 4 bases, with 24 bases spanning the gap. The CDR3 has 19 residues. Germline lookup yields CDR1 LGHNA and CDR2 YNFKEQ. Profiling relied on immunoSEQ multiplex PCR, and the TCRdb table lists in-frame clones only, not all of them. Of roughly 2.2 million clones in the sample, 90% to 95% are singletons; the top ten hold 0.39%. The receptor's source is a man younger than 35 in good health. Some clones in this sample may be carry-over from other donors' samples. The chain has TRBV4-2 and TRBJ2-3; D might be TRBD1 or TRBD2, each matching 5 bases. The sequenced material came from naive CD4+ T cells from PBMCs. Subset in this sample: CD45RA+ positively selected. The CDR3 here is CASSQGLNKAQGPSDTQYF. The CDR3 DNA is TGTGCCAGCAGCCAAGGACTTAATAAGGCTCAGGGACCATCAGATACGCAGTATTTT.